Listed below are T cell receptor beta chains from one sample, sequenced in a study of spatial heterogeneity in lung cancer. Each CDR3 protein gets one entry after TCRdb re-called the 5' RACE reads with MiXCR. In the table there are roughly 120,000 distinct CDR3 sequences, 9% to 15% of which are singletons. Specimen: PBMCs, collected at follow-up. The source is a male donor with early-stage non-small cell lung cancer. CDR3s include the opening cysteine and the closing phenylalanine or tryptophan. D genes are given only for firm matches. For some rows the clone size is stated as once, few or many, or as a class when expanded; others skip it.

v_call,clone_size,d_call,j_call,cdr3_aa,cdr3_nt
TRBV4-2,many,NA,TRBJ1-5,CASSQEGSPSNQPQHF,TGTGCCAGCAGCCAAGAAGGCAGCCCCTCGAATCAGCCCCAGCATTTT
TRBV20-1,many,NA,TRBJ2-7,CSATQTATYEQYF,TGCAGTGCAACCCAGACAGCCACCTACGAGCAGTACTTC
TRBV4-3,few,TRBD1,TRBJ1-2,CASSQGTGPFYGYTF,TGCGCCAGCAGCCAAGGGACAGGGCCCTTCTATGGCTACACCTTC
TRBV10-2,many,NA,TRBJ2-2,CATWLGTGELFF,TGCGCCACTTGGCTGGGCACCGGGGAGCTGTTTTTT
TRBV7-9,few,NA,TRBJ2-5,CASSSYRAERQETQYF,TGTGCCAGCAGCTCCTACAGGGCTGAGCGGCAAGAGACCCAGTACTTC
TRBV5-1,many,NA,TRBJ1-1,CASSTRPNTEAFF,TGCGCCAGCAGCACTAGACCCAACACTGAAGCTTTCTTT
TRBV5-1,many,TRBD1,TRBJ1-6,CASSLSQGERSPLHF,TGCGCCAGCAGCTTGTCACAGGGGGAGCGTTCACCCCTCCACTTT
TRBV19,few,NA,TRBJ2-6,CASLRRGSGANVLTF,TGTGCCAGCCTTCGCCGGGGATCTGGGGCCAACGTCCTGACTTTC
TRBV7-2,few,NA,TRBJ1-2,CASSSGLMEGGYTF,TGTGCCAGCAGTTCCGGACTTATGGAAGGCGGCTACACCTTC
TRBV9,NA,TRBD2,TRBJ2-1,CASSLLSGETYNEQFF,TGTGCCAGCAGCTTACTTAGCGGGGAAACCTACAATGAGCAGTTCTTC
TRBV4-3,many,NA,TRBJ1-1,CASSQDRGDQGWRSTEAFF,TGCGCCAGCAGCCAAGATCGAGGGGACCAGGGTTGGAGGAGCACTGAAGCTTTCTTT
TRBV28,few,NA,TRBJ1-1,CASRKTEMNTEAFF,TGTGCCAGCAGGAAGACAGAAATGAACACTGAAGCTTTCTTT
TRBV20-1,NA,NA,TRBJ2-5,CSARIQGEVQETQYF,TGCAGTGCTAGGATTCAGGGCGAGGTCCAAGAGACCCAGTACTTC
TRBV11-3,NA,NA,TRBJ2-6,CASSPGQTYSGANVLTF,TGTGCCAGCAGCCCAGGACAGACCTACTCTGGGGCCAACGTCCTGACTTTC
TRBV12-3/TRBV12-4,many,TRBD1,TRBJ2-2,CASSPSLLGQGGSGELFF,TGTGCCAGCAGTCCCAGTTTGCTCGGACAGGGCGGGTCCGGGGAGCTGTTTTTT
TRBV7-8,few,NA,TRBJ1-2,CASSLAGSASGYTF,TGTGCCAGCAGCTTAGCGGGTTCGGCATCTGGCTACACCTTC
TRBV7-2,many,TRBD2,TRBJ2-3,CASSSGLAGGPTDTQYF,TGTGCCAGCAGCTCGGGGTTAGCGGGGGGGCCGACAGATACGCAGTATTTT
TRBV2,NA,NA,TRBJ1-2,CASSEYGGGDGYTF,TGTGCCAGCAGTGAATACGGGGGCGGGGATGGCTACACCTTC
TRBV20-1,NA,TRBD2,TRBJ2-1,CSARVLAGYNEQFF,TGCAGTGCTAGAGTACTAGCGGGGTACAATGAGCAGTTCTTC
TRBV18,NA,NA,TRBJ2-6,CASSPRSSATGTSGANVLTF,TGTGCCAGCTCACCACGGTCGTCGGCGACAGGAACCTCTGGGGCCAACGTCCTGACTTTC